The present T cell receptor (beta chain) was sequenced within a study of T cell repertoires in ileal Crohn's disease. In the study overall: Median disease duration was about 8.2 years; less than 45% smoked at surgery.

In the case of this clone: Antigen unknown.

With 9 bases clipped from V and 0 bases from J, the junction kept 16 bases outside the gene matches. The CDR3 is made up of 17 amino acids. CDR1 SGHRS and CDR2 YFSETQ come from the germline V gene. The table came from immunoSEQ multiplex PCR; TCRdb's copy has only in-frame clones and leaves some out. The profile shows more than 4,000 clones, 76% of them singletons. The study's findings and limits: Every patient over 26.8% clonality showed endoscopic recurrence. Active smokers at surgery had more clonal expansions than non-smokers.

The source material was ileal tissue. The TCR comes from an adult with Crohn's disease. The rearrangement links TRBV5-1 to TRBJ2-7, with 9 bases fitting TRBD1. CDR3 sequence: CAIPGQGRGMSSYEQYF. The CDR3, as DNA: TGCGCCATCCCGGGACAGGGAAGGGGGATGAGCTCCTACGAGCAGTACTTC.